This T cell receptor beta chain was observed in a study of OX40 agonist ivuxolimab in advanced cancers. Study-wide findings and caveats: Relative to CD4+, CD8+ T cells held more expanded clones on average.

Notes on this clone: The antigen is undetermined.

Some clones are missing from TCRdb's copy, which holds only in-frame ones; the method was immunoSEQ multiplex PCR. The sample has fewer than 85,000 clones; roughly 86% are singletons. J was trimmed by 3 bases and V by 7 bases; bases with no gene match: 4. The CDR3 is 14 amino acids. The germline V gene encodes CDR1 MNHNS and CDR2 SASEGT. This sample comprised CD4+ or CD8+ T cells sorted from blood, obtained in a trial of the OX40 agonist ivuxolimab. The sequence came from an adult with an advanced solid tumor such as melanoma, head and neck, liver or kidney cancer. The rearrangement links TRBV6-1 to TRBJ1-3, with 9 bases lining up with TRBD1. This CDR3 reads CASIDRGFGNTIYF. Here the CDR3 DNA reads TGTGCCAGCATCGACAGGGGGTTTGGAAACACCATATATTTT.